This T cell receptor (beta chain) emerged from a study of control samples from healthy donors and cancer patients (dated by TCRdb to 2020 to 2021). Note on this clone: Its antigen is still unknown. Qualities for individual bases were not recorded, and no much larger clone is one base off.

CDR1 MNHEY and CDR2 SVGEGT are derived from the germline V gene. CDR3 length: 12 amino acids, cysteine to phenylalanine. The kept DNA is CDR3 alone, 36 bases in frame from the first base. Trimming takes 6 bases from V and 0 bases from J, and the germline ends sit 6 bases apart. The library was made by the immunoSEQ multiplex PCR assay. Held by TCRdb, this immuneACCESS table contains in-frame sequences only and omits some clones. Under half of the omission traces to an unresolved V gene where checked; the cause of the rest is unknown. The sample profile shows roughly 450,000 clones; around 90% of them were found once. The leading ten clones occupy more than 6% of the sample.

The clonotype comes from a middle-aged man with head and neck cancer. Recombination linked TRBV6-2 or TRBV6-3 to TRBJ2-7; no confident D gene assignment can be made. Material for sequencing was PBMCs. The nucleotide sequence reads TGTGCCAGCAGCCTGTACTCCTACGAGCAGTACTTC. The resulting protein is CASSLYSYEQYF.